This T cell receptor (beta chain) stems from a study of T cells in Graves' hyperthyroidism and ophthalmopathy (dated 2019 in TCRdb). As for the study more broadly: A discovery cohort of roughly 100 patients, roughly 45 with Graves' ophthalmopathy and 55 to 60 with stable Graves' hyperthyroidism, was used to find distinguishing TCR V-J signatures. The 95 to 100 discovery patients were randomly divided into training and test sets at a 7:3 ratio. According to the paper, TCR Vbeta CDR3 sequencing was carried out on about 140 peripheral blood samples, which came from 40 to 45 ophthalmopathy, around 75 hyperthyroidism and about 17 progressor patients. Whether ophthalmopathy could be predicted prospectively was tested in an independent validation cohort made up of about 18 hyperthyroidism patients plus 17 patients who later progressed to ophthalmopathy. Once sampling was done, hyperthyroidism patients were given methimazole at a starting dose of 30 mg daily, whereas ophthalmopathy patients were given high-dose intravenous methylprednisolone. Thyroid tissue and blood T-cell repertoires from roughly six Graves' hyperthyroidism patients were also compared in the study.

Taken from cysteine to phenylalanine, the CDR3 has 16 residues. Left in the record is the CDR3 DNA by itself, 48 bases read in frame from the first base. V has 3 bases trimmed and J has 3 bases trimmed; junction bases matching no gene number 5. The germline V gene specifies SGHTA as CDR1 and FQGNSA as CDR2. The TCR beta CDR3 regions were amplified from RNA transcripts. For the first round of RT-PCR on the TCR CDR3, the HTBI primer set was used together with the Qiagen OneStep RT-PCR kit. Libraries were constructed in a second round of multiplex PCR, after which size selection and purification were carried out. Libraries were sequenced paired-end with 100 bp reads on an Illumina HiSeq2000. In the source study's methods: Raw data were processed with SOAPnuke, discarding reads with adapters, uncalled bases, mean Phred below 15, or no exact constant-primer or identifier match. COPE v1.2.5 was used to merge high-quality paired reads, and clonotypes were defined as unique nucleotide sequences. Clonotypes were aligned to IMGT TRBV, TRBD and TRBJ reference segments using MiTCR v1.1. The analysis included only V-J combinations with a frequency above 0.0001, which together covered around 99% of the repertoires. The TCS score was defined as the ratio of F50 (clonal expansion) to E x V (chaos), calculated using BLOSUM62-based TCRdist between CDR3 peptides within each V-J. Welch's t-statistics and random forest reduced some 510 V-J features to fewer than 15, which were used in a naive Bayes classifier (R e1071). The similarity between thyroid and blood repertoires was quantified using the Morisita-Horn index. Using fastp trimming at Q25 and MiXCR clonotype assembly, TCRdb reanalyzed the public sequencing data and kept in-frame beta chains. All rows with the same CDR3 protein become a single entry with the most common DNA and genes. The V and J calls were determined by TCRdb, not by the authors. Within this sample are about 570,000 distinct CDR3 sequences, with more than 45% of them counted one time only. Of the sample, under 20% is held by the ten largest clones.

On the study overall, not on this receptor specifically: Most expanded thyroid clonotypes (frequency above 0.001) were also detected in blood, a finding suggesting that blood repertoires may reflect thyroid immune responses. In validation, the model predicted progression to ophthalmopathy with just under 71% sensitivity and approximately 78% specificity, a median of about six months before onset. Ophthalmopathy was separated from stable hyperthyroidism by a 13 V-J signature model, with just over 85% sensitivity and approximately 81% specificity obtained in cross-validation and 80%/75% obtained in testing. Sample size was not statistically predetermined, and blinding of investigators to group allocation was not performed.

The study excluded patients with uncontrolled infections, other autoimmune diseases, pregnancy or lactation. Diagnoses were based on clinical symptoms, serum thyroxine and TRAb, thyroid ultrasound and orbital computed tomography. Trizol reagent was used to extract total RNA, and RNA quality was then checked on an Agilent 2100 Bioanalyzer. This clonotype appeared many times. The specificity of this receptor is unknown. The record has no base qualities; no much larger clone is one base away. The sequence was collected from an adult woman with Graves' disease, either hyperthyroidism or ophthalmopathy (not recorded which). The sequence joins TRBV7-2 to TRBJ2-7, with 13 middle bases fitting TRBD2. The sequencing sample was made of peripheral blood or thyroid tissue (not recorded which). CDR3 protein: CASSFTSGRGGYEQYF. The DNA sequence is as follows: TGTGCCAGCAGCTTTACTAGCGGGAGGGGGGGCTACGAGCAGTACTTC.